These T cell receptor beta chains were read from a single sample in a study of cytomegalovirus exposure and HLA in healthy donors. Clones were read by immunoSEQ multiplex PCR, and TCRdb kept only the in-frame ones, dropping some. The repertoire includes about 65,000 clones, 62% of them detected once, and around 2.8% sits in the top ten. Sequencing input: PBMCs. These receptors were obtained from a man aged 30 to 39 in good health and CMV-seronegative. The CDR3 runs from the conserved cysteine through the conserved F or W. Fields, in order: clone size, J gene, D gene, V gene, CDR3 DNA, CDR3 protein. A D gene is named only where the DNA matches it firmly. Where a row states a size, it is once, few, many or the class of an expanded clone; other rows omit it.

clone size: NA
J gene: TRBJ2-7
D gene: TRBD1
V gene: TRBV9
CDR3 DNA: TGTGCCAGCAGCCCAAGGACAGGGGTGGTCGACGAGCAGTACTTC
CDR3 protein: CASSPRTGVVDEQYF

clone size: NA
J gene: TRBJ2-5
D gene: TRBD2
V gene: TRBV9
CDR3 DNA: TGTGCCAGCAGCAGCGGGGGCCTCCAAGAGACCCAGTACTTC
CDR3 protein: CASSSGGLQETQYF

clone size: NA
J gene: TRBJ1-5
D gene: TRBD1
V gene: TRBV4-1
CDR3 DNA: TGCGCCAGCAGTCCTCCGGGACAGATCAATCAGCCCCAGCATTTT
CDR3 protein: CASSPPGQINQPQHF

clone size: NA
J gene: TRBJ1-4
D gene: NA
V gene: TRBV5-1
CDR3 DNA: TGCGCCAGCAGCCGCAACAGGGCTAACGAAAAACTGTTTTTT
CDR3 protein: CASSRNRANEKLFF

clone size: few
J gene: TRBJ1-1
D gene: NA
V gene: TRBV6-5
CDR3 DNA: TGTGCCAGCAGTCACGAGACAGGGAACACTGAAGCTTTCTTT
CDR3 protein: CASSHETGNTEAFF

clone size: few
J gene: TRBJ2-7
D gene: NA
V gene: TRBV15
CDR3 DNA: TGTGCCACCAGCAGAGATCAAAATGTCCGCCCCGGAGCGTCCGAGCAGTACTTC
CDR3 protein: CATSRDQNVRPGASEQYF

clone size: few
J gene: TRBJ1-6
D gene: NA
V gene: TRBV6-5
CDR3 DNA: TGTGCCAGCAGCACTACTGAGCCTTATAATTCACCCCTCCACTTT
CDR3 protein: CASSTTEPYNSPLHF

clone size: few
J gene: TRBJ2-2
D gene: TRBD1
V gene: TRBV2
CDR3 DNA: TGTGCCAGCAGTCGGGACAGACTGAACACCGGGGAGCTGTTTTTT
CDR3 protein: CASSRDRLNTGELFF

clone size: NA
J gene: TRBJ2-7
D gene: NA
V gene: TRBV25-1
CDR3 DNA: TGTGCCAGCAGTGCGCACAGGGTGAGAAGCTACGAGCAGTACTTC
CDR3 protein: CASSAHRVRSYEQYF

clone size: NA
J gene: TRBJ1-5
D gene: NA
V gene: TRBV6-1
CDR3 DNA: TGTGCCAGCAGCGACAACGGACAGATGATCCAGCCCCAGCATTTT
CDR3 protein: CASSDNGQMIQPQHF

clone size: NA
J gene: TRBJ1-1
D gene: TRBD1
V gene: TRBV10-3
CDR3 DNA: TGTGCCATCACCGAGGACAGGGGGCAAACTGAAGCTTTCTTT
CDR3 protein: CAITEDRGQTEAFF

clone size: once
J gene: TRBJ2-2
D gene: TRBD2
V gene: TRBV10-2
CDR3 DNA: TGCGCCAGCAGTCTAGCGGGGGGGCTGGACACCGGGGAGCTGTTTTTT
CDR3 protein: CASSLAGGLDTGELFF